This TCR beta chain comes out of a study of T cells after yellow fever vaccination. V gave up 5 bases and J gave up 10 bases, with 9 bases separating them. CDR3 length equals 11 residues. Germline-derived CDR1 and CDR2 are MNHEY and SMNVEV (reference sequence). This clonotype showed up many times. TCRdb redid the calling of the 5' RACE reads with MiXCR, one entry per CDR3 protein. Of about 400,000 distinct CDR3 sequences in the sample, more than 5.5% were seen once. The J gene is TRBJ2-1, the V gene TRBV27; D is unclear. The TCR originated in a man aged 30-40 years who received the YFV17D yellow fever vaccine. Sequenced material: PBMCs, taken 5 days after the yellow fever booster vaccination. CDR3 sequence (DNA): TGTGCCAGCAGTCATACAGAGGAGCAGTTCTTC. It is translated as CASSHTEEQFF.